Sequencing of this TCR beta chain was carried out in a study of blood T cell repertoires in COVID-19. Study-level information: Italy, Spain and the United States were the sources of the convalescent and acute COVID-19 samples. PBMCs, B-cell-depleted T cells, or T cells were the source of the cDNA or gDNA that made up the material.

In the original workflow: For nucleated cells, counts were estimated from reference gene primer amplification. Data came from immunoSEQ multiplex PCR; TCRdb stores just in-frame clones and leaves some out. That table furnishes V, J and clone size, whereas the DNA furnished D and trimming. This repertoire shows 180,000 or so clones, around nine tenths found once; its top ten account for 2.5% to 4%. Trimming removed 4 bases from V and 0 bases from J; junction bases left unmatched: 14. The CDR3 totals 20 residues. CDR1 is SGHRS, CDR2 YFSETQ, per germline. This TCR was sampled from a man between 65 and 85 years old with acute or convalescent COVID-19. The V call is TRBV5-1, the J call TRBJ2-1, with 12 nucleotides matching TRBD2. Sequenced: peripheral blood. This CDR3 is CASSTTSGRPRKSSYNEQFF. The CDR3 DNA follows: TGCGCCAGCAGCACTACTAGCGGGAGGCCCCGAAAGAGCTCCTACAATGAGCAGTTCTTC.